Presented here are 13 T cell receptor beta chains from one specimen sequenced in a study of shared clonotypes between healthy human individuals. The repertoire was sequenced with immunoSEQ multiplex PCR; TCRdb's copy has only in-frame clones and lacks some. The sample comprises fewer than 350,000 clones, around 87% of which are singletons, and 15% to 20% rests with the top ten. Sequenced material: memory CD8+ T cells sorted from blood. Subset denoted: CD45RO+ cells pooled with CCR7-negative TemRA cells. The origin of the receptors is a man aged 18 to 35 in good health.

This sequence joins TRBV28 and TRBJ2-7; 8 bases map to TRBD1. Trimming cost V 1 base and J 1 base; bases outside gene matches: 3. This CDR3 comprises 15 residues. Per the germline V gene, CDR1 is MDHEN and CDR2 is SYDVKM. The CDR3 protein is CASSLYRGASYEQYF. The CDR3 DNA reads as TGTGCCAGCAGTTTATACAGGGGGGCTTCCTACGAGCAGTACTTC.

The chain has TRBV4-2 and TRBJ1-4; D remains ambiguous. Trimming cost V 3 bases and J 8 bases, with 16 bases left between them. CDR1 is LGHNA, CDR2 YNFKEQ, per germline. CDR3 size: 15 residues. In DNA form, the CDR3 reads TGTGCCAGCAGCCAGTTGGCTGGACGGCCGGAAAAACTGTTTTTT. Residues: CASSQLAGRPEKLFF.

Comments on this clone: Other DNA sequences in the sample encode the same CDR3. The chain employs TRBV27 and TRBJ2-1; no firm D call. Trimming pared 3 bases from V and 7 bases from J, leaving 7 bases between. Looked up from germline, CDR1 is MNHEY and CDR2 is SMNVEV (reference sequence). The CDR3 consists of 12 residues. CDR3 sequence: CASSLLGNEQFF. The CDR3 DNA reads as TGTGCCAGCAGTTTGTTGGGGAATGAGCAGTTCTTC.

On this clone itself: Other nucleotide sequences in the sample specify the same CDR3. The chain employs TRBV6-5 and TRBJ2-7; 8 nucleotides agree with TRBD1. Germline V lookup: CDR1 MNHEY, CDR2 SVGAGI. The J segment lost 2 bases and the V segment lost 6 bases, leaving 6 bases of the junction unmatched. The CDR3 runs 14 residues. In DNA form, the CDR3 reads TGTGCCAGCAGAACGGGGACAGGTCCCTACGAGCAGTACTTC. It specifies CASRTGTGPYEQYF.

The chain recombines TRBV4-1 with TRBJ2-7, with TRBD2 matching 8 bases. The V and J ends lost 4 bases and 3 bases, in that order; junction bases with no gene match: 11. The germline V gene has CDR1 MGHRA and CDR2 YSYEKL. The CDR3 length is 16 residues. The CDR3 loop reads CASSPEGNSGIYEQYF. The CDR3 nucleotides are TGCGCCAGCAGCCCAGAGGGAAATAGCGGGATCTACGAGCAGTACTTC.

The chain links TRBV6-6 to TRBJ1-4; 7 bases are a match to TRBD1. Losses at the gene ends were 6 bases for V and 13 bases for J; bases not matched to a gene: 14. The CDR3 loop spans 14 amino acids. Germline-derived CDR1 and CDR2 are MNHNY and SVGAGI (reference sequence). This chain's CDR3 is CASRQTWDSSTLFF. The CDR3 bases are TGTGCCAGCAGGCAGACATGGGACAGCTCGACACTGTTTTTT.

In its sample, this clone was seen a few times. In nucleotides, the CDR3 is TGTGCCAGCAGCTTAGAGGGAGAAGCTGGAAACACCATATATTTT. Its protein is CASSLEGEAGNTIYF. The chain combines TRBV13 with TRBJ1-3; D gene uncertain. The germline V gene has CDR1 PRHDT and CDR2 FYEKMQ (reference sequence). The CDR3 totals 15 residues. Trimming took 1 base from V and 2 from J, leaving 9 bases between them. Full variable domain (remainder filled in from reference TRBV13 and TRBJ1-3): AAGVIQSPRHLIKEKRETATLKCYPIPRHDTVYWYQQGPGQDPQFLISFYEKMQSDKGSIPDRFSAQQFSDYHSELNMSSLELGDSALYFCASSLEGEAGNTIYFGEGSWLTVV.

The rearrangement links TRBV5-1 to TRBJ1-4; D is possibly TRBD1 (6 bases). Between the trimmed V and J ends, which lost 3 bases and 7 bases, there was a span of 16 bases. CDR3 length: 15 residues. Germline CDR1 SGHRS, CDR2 YFSETQ. The CDR3 bases are TGCGCCAGCAGCTCCTCTGACAGGTTGAGTGAAAAACTGTTTTTT. Translation: CASSSSDRLSEKLFF. The full variable domain, completed using reference TRBV5-1 and TRBJ1-4, is KAGVTQTPRYLIKTRGQQVTLSCSPISGHRSVSWYQQTPGQGLQFLFEYFSETQRNKGNFPGRFSGRQFSNSRSEMNVSTLELGDSALYLCASSSSDRLSEKLFFGSGTQLSVL.

The rearrangement links TRBV4-2 to TRBJ2-2, with D tentatively TRBD1 or TRBD2 (5 bases each). The V gene's germline CDR1 is LGHNA and CDR2 YNFKEQ. The CDR3 has 15 amino acids. V was cut by 5 bases and J by 0 bases, with 10 bases left in between. The CDR3 DNA sequence: TGTGCCAGCAGCTCCCGAGGGGCGAACACCGGGGAGCTGTTTTTT. Its translation is CASSSRGANTGELFF.

This clone was seen a handful of times. The gene calls are TRBV7-9 and TRBJ2-7, with 7 bases aligning to TRBD2. Germline CDR1 and CDR2: SEHNR and FQNEAQ (reference sequence). J was trimmed by 5 bases and V by 1 base; bases with no gene match: 8. The CDR3 is 15 amino acids. The CDR3 loop is CASSLGFAGVDEQYF. The CDR3 nucleotides are TGTGCCAGCAGCTTAGGATTCGCGGGAGTAGACGAGCAGTACTTC.

The CDR3 region is CASSLVRASYGYTF. CDR3 DNA: TGTGCCAGCAGCTTGGTCCGAGCCTCGTATGGCTACACCTTC. The genes are TRBV5-5 and TRBJ1-2; D ambiguous. From germline, CDR1 is SGHKS and CDR2 YYEKEE (reference sequence). This CDR3 comprises 14 residues. Trimming took off 0 bases at V and 5 bases at J, with 11 bases between the two ends.

This clone was observed once. A read error may account for a junction end that differs from germline. This chain links TRBV7-7 with TRBJ2-5, with D perhaps given as TRBD1 or TRBD2 (6 bases each). The CDR3 is 16 amino acids. The germline CDR1 and CDR2 sequences are SSHAT and FNYEAQ (reference sequence). CDR3 loop: CASSVLGGTLGETQYF. As DNA, the CDR3 is TGTGCTAGCAGCGTCCTGGGGGGCACCTTGGGGGAGACCCAGTACTTC.

Many counts were recorded for this clone. Other nucleotide sequences in the sample specify the same CDR3. The chain couples TRBV2 to TRBJ1-3; D is perhaps TRBD1 (5 bases). The CDR3 has 14 residues. Trimming shortened V by 3 bases and J by 0 bases, and 6 bases separated the two germline ends. Germline V gene sequence: CDR1 SNHLY, CDR2 FYNNEI. The CDR3 DNA follows: TGTGCCAGCAGTGAGACAGCCTCTGGAAACACCATATATTTT. It codes for CASSETASGNTIYF.